The T cell receptor (beta chain) described here comes from a study of cytomegalovirus exposure and HLA in healthy donors. CDR1 SGHVS and CDR2 FQNEAQ come from the germline V gene. Trimming removed 5 bases at V and 5 bases at J, with 10 bases between. The CDR3 is 13 amino acids. On this clone: Its antigen is as yet unknown.

Although they were nominally healthy when sampled, donors likely had unrecorded immune exposures. Use of 60 Vbeta and 13 Jbeta primers characterized the PCR. Repertoires were generated with immunoSEQ multiplex PCR, while TCRdb's copy carries only in-frame clones and drops some. The sample records more than 95,000 clones, approximately 75% being singletons. Whole-study findings and limits: DRB1 showed the most TCR associations and HLA-C the fewest in a later analysis, as rates varied by HLA locus.

Sequencing input: PBMCs. The clonotype originates from a woman between 50 and 59 years old in good health and CMV-seronegative. The chain carries TRBV7-8 and TRBJ2-1, with a possible D match to TRBD2 (5 bases). CDR3 coding DNA: TGTGCCAGCAGCCCCGGACTTAACAATGAGCAGTTCTTC. Protein sequence: CASSPGLNNEQFF.